This T cell receptor (beta chain) was recovered during a study of blood T cells in healthy people across ages. Peripheral blood from each donor was collected in a volume of about 10 milliliters. PBMCs numbering at least 7 million were isolated per sample. This clonotype was recorded at least ten times. The authors ran a second PCR of about 6 to 11 cycles using a sample-barcoded 5' primer and a J-beta primer mix. One entry per CDR3 protein results from TCRdb running MiXCR on the 5' RACE reads. This sample yields about 1.4 million distinct CDR3 sequences, of which 55% to 75% are seen a single time; 6.5% to 8.5% belongs to the top ten. The sequence was collected from a man between 18 and 35 years old in good health. Sequenced: blood.

The CDR3 region is CAISESRTYEQYF. The CDR3 DNA sequence: TGTGCCATCAGTGAGTCGCGAACCTACGAGCAGTACTTC. This chain links TRBV10-3 with TRBJ2-7, with D uncertain. In germline, CDR1 is ENHRY, CDR2 SYGVKD. V lost 0 bases and J lost 2, with 5 bases in between. The CDR3 consists of 13 residues.